Listed here are 17 T cell receptor beta chains from one sample, sequenced in a study of molecular identifiers for immune sequencing clone quantification. TCRdb ran MiXCR on the PCR reads and lists one entry per CDR3 protein. Of around 480,000 distinct CDR3 sequences detected, around 23% appear once; the ten largest clones hold around 0.78%. Material for sequencing was naive CD8+ T cells from blood, with Jurkat cell RNA spiked in. As for subset: FACS-sorted CD8+CD4-CCR7+CD45RA+ naive T cells. These TCRs come from a human donor in good health. Some libraries in this study had Jurkat cell RNA spiked in.

This chain links TRBV4-3 with TRBJ2-3; 7 bases fit TRBD2. The CDR3 sequence is 18 residues long. CDR1 is LGHNA and CDR2 is YSLEER in the germline V gene. V was clipped by 0 bases and J by 0 bases; unmatched bases: 9. CDR3: CASSQDLPSGISTDTQYF. In DNA, the CDR3 is TGCGCCAGCAGCCAAGATCTCCCTAGCGGCATTAGCACAGATACGCAGTATTTT.

This clonotype was observed a handful of times. The chain is built from TRBV12-3 or TRBV12-4 and TRBJ2-7, with a tentative D call TRBD2 (5 bases). CDR3 length: 14 amino acids. V gave up 2 bases and J gave up 5 bases, with 13 bases separating them. This chain's CDR3 is CASSLTGRIDEQYF. The CDR3, as DNA: TGTGCCAGCAGTTTAACGGGGAGAATCGACGAGCAGTACTTC.

This clonotype showed up many times. The gene calls are TRBV25-1 and TRBJ2-5; tentative D call: TRBD1 (7 bases). CDR1 is MGHDK, CDR2 SYGVNS, per germline. V dropped 1 base and J dropped 7 bases, with 19 bases sitting between them. The CDR3 runs 16 residues. CDR3 nucleotide sequence: TGTGCCAGCAGTGAATTTGCGGCAGGGGGGCGAGGGACCCAGTACTTC. Protein: CASSEFAAGGRGTQYF.

This clonotype was seen many times. The chain recombines TRBV6-6 with TRBJ1-2; D may be TRBD1 (5 bases). Germline V gene lookup returns CDR1 MNHNY and CDR2 SVGAGI (reference sequence). There are 14 residues in the CDR3. The V and J ends lost 8 bases and 4 bases respectively, with 17 bases between them. DNA of the CDR3: TGTGCCAGCGCCGGTCAGGGCGGAACCTATGGCTACACCTTC. It encodes CASAGQGGTYGYTF.

This clonotype was seen at least ten times. CDR3 sequence reads: CASSVARVIGVGELFF. The CDR3 nucleotides read TGTGCCAGCAGCGTAGCTCGAGTGATAGGCGTCGGGGAGCTGTTTTTT. The chain recombines TRBV9 with TRBJ2-2; D is unclear. Germline V lookup: CDR1 SGDLS, CDR2 YYNGEE. The CDR3 extends over 16 amino acids. Deletions cut 0 bases from V and 7 bases from J, with 16 bases between.

This clonotype was picked up a small number of times. The chain recombines TRBV2 with TRBJ2-1; 9 nucleotides agree with TRBD2. V trimming: 7 bases; J trimming: 4 bases; junction bases outside the gene matches: 8. This CDR3 spans 15 amino acids. Germline CDR1 is SNHLY and CDR2 is FYNNEI. The chain's CDR3 is CASTQGTSYYNEQFF. The CDR3 DNA follows: TGTGCCAGCACTCAAGGGACTAGCTATTACAATGAGCAGTTCTTC.

The table lists this clonotype with a few counts. The chain links TRBV9 to TRBJ2-5, with D maybe TRBD1 (6 bases). From germline, CDR1 is SGDLS and CDR2 YYNGEE. V was clipped by 0 bases and J by 4 bases, with 10 bases between them. The CDR3 is made up of 14 amino acids. CDR3 region: CASSVETGTETQYF. Here the CDR3 DNA reads TGTGCCAGCAGCGTAGAGACAGGCACAGAGACCCAGTACTTC.

J is TRBJ2-2 and V is TRBV30; D is tentatively TRBD1 or TRBD2 (6 bases each). The CDR3 runs to 13 residues. V was trimmed by 0 bases and J by 6 bases, leaving 8 bases between them. The germline gives CDR1 GTSNPN, CDR2 SVGIG (reference sequence). The CDR3 nucleotides are TGTGCCTGGAGTGTGGAGGGGGCCGGGGAGCTGTTTTTT. This gives the protein CAWSVEGAGELFF.

As to this clonotype: The junction departs from the called germline gene at one end, perhaps through a read error. The rearrangement uses TRBV10-3 and TRBJ2-7; D is tentatively TRBD1 or TRBD2 (5 bases each). Germline lookup yields CDR1 ENHRY and CDR2 SYGVKD. The length of the CDR3 is 14 residues. In DNA form, the CDR3 reads TGTGCCATCAGTGAGGGGACCTCGTCCTACGGGCAGTACTTC. Its translation: CAISEGTSSYGQYF.

This clonotype was picked up a small number of times. This chain joins TRBV3-1 and TRBJ2-5; D possibly corresponds to TRBD2 (6 bases). CDR1 and CDR2 (germline): LGHDT, YNNKEL (reference sequence). The CDR3 runs 15 residues. V lost 3 bases and J lost 3, with 14 bases in between. CDR3 sequence reads: CASSQSRDFEETQYF. The CDR3 DNA sequence: TGTGCCAGCAGCCAGTCACGGGACTTCGAAGAGACCCAGTACTTC.

V gene TRBV4-3 combines with J gene TRBJ2-7, with unresolved D. V dropped 0 bases and J dropped 3 bases, with 9 bases sitting between them. There are 14 residues in the CDR3. The V gene's germline CDR1 is LGHNA and CDR2 YSLEER. The CDR3 protein is CASSQELGGYEQYF. The CDR3 DNA reads as TGCGCCAGCAGCCAAGAGCTAGGTGGCTACGAGCAGTACTTC.

This clonotype was seen at least ten times. This chain connects TRBV5-1 to TRBJ1-2; perhaps TRBD1 as D (5 bases). Germline CDR1 SGHRS, CDR2 YFSETQ. V shed 4 bases and J shed 4 bases, with 8 bases lying between them. The CDR3 sequence is 12 residues long. This CDR3 is CASSGDSYGYTF. The CDR3 DNA sequence: TGCGCCAGCAGCGGCGACAGCTATGGCTACACCTTC.

This clonotype has at least ten counts. The V call is TRBV5-4, the J call TRBJ2-3, with a weak D call TRBD2 (6 bases). V was pared by 4 bases and J by 1 base, with 10 bases between. The germline gives CDR1 SGHNT, CDR2 YYREEE (reference sequence). The length of the CDR3 is 14 residues. CDR3 amino acids: CASSGRGGTDTQYF. In DNA form, the CDR3 reads TGTGCCAGCAGCGGGCGGGGTGGCACAGATACGCAGTATTTT.

This clonotype was detected a few times. The V call is TRBV9, the J call TRBJ2-2; no definite D call. CDR3 length: 16 amino acids. V shed 0 bases and J shed 0 bases, with 9 bases lying between them. In germline, CDR1 is SGDLS, CDR2 YYNGEE. CDR3 sequence: CASSVGADPNTGELFF. DNA of the CDR3: TGTGCCAGCAGCGTAGGCGCGGATCCGAACACCGGGGAGCTGTTTTTT.

This clonotype was seen a handful of times. V gene TRBV19 combines with J gene TRBJ1-2, with D maybe TRBD1 (5 bases). Germline values: CDR1 LNHDA, CDR2 SQIVND (reference sequence). This CDR3 has 16 residues. V dropped 5 bases and J dropped 4 bases, with 20 bases sitting between them. CDR3 residues: CASSPYTEGFAYGYTF. Here the CDR3 DNA reads TGTGCCAGTAGTCCATACACAGAGGGGTTCGCCTATGGCTACACCTTC.

This clonotype was counted at least ten times. The chain uses TRBV6-2 or TRBV6-3 and TRBJ1-1, with D unresolved. From germline, CDR1 is MNHEY and CDR2 SVGEGT. This CDR3 is built from 15 residues. Trimming removed 0 bases at V and 1 base at J, with 9 bases between. The CDR3 DNA sequence: TGTGCCAGCAGTTACTCCGACTCGGGGAACACTGAAGCTTTCTTT. This codes for CASSYSDSGNTEAFF.

V and J are TRBV9 and TRBJ2-7; D may be TRBD2 (6 bases). Trimming took off 4 bases at V and 0 bases at J, with 14 bases between the two ends. Per germline, CDR1 SGDLS and CDR2 YYNGEE. CDR3 length: 15 residues. The CDR3 sequence is CASSQGDLVSYEQYF. The CDR3 bases are TGTGCCAGCAGCCAAGGGGACTTGGTCTCCTACGAGCAGTACTTC.